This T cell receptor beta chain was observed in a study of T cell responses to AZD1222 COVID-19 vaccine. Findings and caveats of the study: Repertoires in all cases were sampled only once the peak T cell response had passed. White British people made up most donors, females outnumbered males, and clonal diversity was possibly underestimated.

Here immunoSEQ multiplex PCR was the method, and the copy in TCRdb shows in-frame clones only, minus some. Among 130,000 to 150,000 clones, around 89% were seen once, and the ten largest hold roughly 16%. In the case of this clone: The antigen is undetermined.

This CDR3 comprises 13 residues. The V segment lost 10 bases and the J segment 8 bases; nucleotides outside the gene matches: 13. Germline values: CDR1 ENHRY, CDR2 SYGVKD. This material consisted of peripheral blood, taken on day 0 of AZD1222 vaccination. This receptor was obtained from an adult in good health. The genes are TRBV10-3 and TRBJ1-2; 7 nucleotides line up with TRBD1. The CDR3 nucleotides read TGTGCCACGTCCCTCCAGGGGGAGGGAGGCTACACCTTC. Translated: CATSLQGEGGYTF.